This TCR beta chain was found in a study of cytomegalovirus exposure and HLA in healthy donors. About this clone itself: Its specificity is not known.

Primers: 60 Vbeta forward and 13 Jbeta reverse. TCRdb's table, derived via immunoSEQ multiplex PCR, lists solely in-frame clones and lacks some. The sample carries tens of thousands of clones, around three fifths recorded once. Study-wide results and limits: TCR beta V segments were, for the most part, productive about 87% or about 30% of the time in an earlier analysis.

The CDR3 spans 14 residues. The V gene lost 6 bases and the J gene lost 0 bases, with 9 bases spanning the gap. Germline CDR1 and CDR2: SNHLY and FYNNEI. This chain links TRBV2 with TRBJ1-5; perhaps TRBD1 as D (5 bases). This clonotype was obtained from a woman between 35 and 50 years old in good health and CMV-seropositive. The specimen was PBMCs. Written as DNA, the CDR3 is TGTGCCAGCAGACTGGGGCTTAGCAATCAGCCCCAGCATTTT. Translating gives CASRLGLSNQPQHF. Supplemented by reference TRBV2 and TRBJ1-5, the full variable domain reads EPEVTQTPSHQVTQMGQEVILRCVPISNHLYFYWYRQILGQKVEFLVSFYNNEISEKSEIFDDQFSVERPDGSNFTLKIRSTKLEDSAMYFCASRLGLSNQPQHFGDGTRLSIL.